The present T cell receptor beta chain was sequenced within a study of cytomegalovirus exposure and HLA in healthy donors. Whole-study results and caveats: Fewer N-insertions than the 666-donor mean were reportedly shown by an Asian-associated ancestry cluster in a later analysis. Previously analyzed data showed that most TCR beta V segments were productive at a frequency of about 87% or about 30%.

Germline values: CDR1 SGDLS, CDR2 YYNGEE. The V segment lost 3 bases and the J segment 3 bases; nucleotides outside the gene matches: 9. The CDR3 loop spans 17 amino acids. A remark on this clone: Its cognate antigen is unknown.

PCR employed 60 Vbeta and 13 Jbeta primers. Repertoires were generated with immunoSEQ multiplex PCR, while TCRdb's copy carries only in-frame clones and drops some. This sample has some 94,000 clones, with over 75% found just once. The receptor's source is a man aged 40-49 years in good health and CMV-seronegative. Material for sequencing was PBMCs. The V and J genes are TRBV9 and TRBJ2-3; TRBD2 matches at 11 bases. Written as DNA, the CDR3 is TGTGCCAGCAGCGCGGTAGCGGGGGGGCTGACGACAGATACGCAGTATTTT. Translated, it gives CASSAVAGGLTTDTQYF. The full variable domain, in which reference TRBV9 and TRBJ2-3 provide the parts outside the CDR3, is DSGVTQTPKHLITATGQRVTLRCSPRSGDLSVYWYQQSLDQGLQFLIQYYNGEERAKGNILERFSAQQFPDLHSELNLSSLELGDSALYFCASSAVAGGLTTDTQYFGPGTRLTVL.